Shown below are 22 T cell receptor beta chains from a single sample sequenced in a study of human T cells and chemical hapten exposure. Time point given: pre-sensitization, week 0. As for treatment: therapeutic diphenylcyclopropenone sensitization with weekly scalp DPC. TCRdb ran MiXCR on the RACE reads and lists one entry per CDR3 protein. The data show 60,000 or so distinct CDR3 sequences, with 9.5% to 10% seen just once and 9.6% held by the top ten. This material consisted of whole blood, taken in connection with sensitization to the hapten diphenylcyclopropenone (DPC). These receptors were taken from a middle-aged man with alopecia areata. Some clones in this sample may be carry-over from other donors' samples.

The chain combines TRBV20-1 with TRBJ2-1; D not certain. The germline gives CDR1 DFQATT, CDR2 SNEGSKA (reference sequence). Trimming pared 0 bases from V and 0 bases from J, leaving 6 bases between. The CDR3 sequence is 14 residues long. The CDR3 DNA sequence: TGCAGTGCTAGAGATTTGAGCTCCTACAATGAGCAGTTCTTC. This gives the protein CSARDLSSYNEQFF.

This clonotype was seen many times. This sequence joins TRBV5-1 and TRBJ2-1; no firm D call. Per the germline V gene, CDR1 is SGHRS and CDR2 is YFSETQ. This CDR3 is built from 16 residues. V gave up 0 bases and J gave up 7 bases, with 17 bases separating them. The CDR3 nucleotides read TGCGCCAGCAGCTTGGTAACGACGGGTCTAGGGAATGAGCAGTTCTTC. This encodes CASSLVTTGLGNEQFF.

In regard to this clonotype: It may be a read error: a sequence one base away is much more abundant. The chain is built from TRBV11-2 and TRBJ1-3; D is undetermined. The CDR3 runs 14 residues. Germline V gene sequence: CDR1 SGHAT, CDR2 FQNNGV. Here the CDR3 DNA reads TGTACCAGCAGCTTAATGGGGACTGGAAACACCATATATTTT. Protein sequence: CTSSLMGTGNTIYF.

This clonotype was seen more than once but under ten times. This chain joins TRBV24-1 and TRBJ1-1; D unclear. V was cut by 6 bases and J by 4 bases, with 11 bases left in between. The CDR3 sequence is 13 residues long. CDR1 KGHDR and CDR2 SFDVKD come from the germline V gene. The CDR3: CATSHRRGTEAFF. In nucleotides, the CDR3 is TGTGCCACCAGTCATAGGCGGGGCACTGAAGCTTTCTTT.

This clonotype was found a few times. The CDR3 loop reads CASSPLRGRLTEAFF. The DNA for the CDR3 is TGTGCCAGCAGCCCCCTCAGGGGGCGCCTCACTGAAGCTTTCTTT. The chain uses TRBV3-1 and TRBJ1-1; TRBD1 agrees at 8 bases. The CDR3 spans 15 residues. V was clipped by 4 bases and J by 4 bases; unmatched bases: 8. CDR1 is LGHDT, CDR2 YNNKEL, per germline (reference sequence).

There are a few counts of this clonotype. The genes are TRBV29-1 and TRBJ2-2, with TRBD1 matching 9 bases. Germline V gives CDR1 SQVTM, CDR2 ANQGSEA. The CDR3 contains 16 residues. V was clipped by 4 bases and J by 4 bases; unmatched bases: 10. Here the CDR3 DNA reads TGCAGCGTTGCATTTTTGGGACAGGGAGGCACCGGGGAGCTGTTTTTT. This codes for CSVAFLGQGGTGELFF.

The rearrangement uses TRBV19 and TRBJ2-7; 9 positions match TRBD2. This CDR3 spans 13 amino acids. J was trimmed by 6 bases and V by 7 bases; bases with no gene match: 7. Germline-derived CDR1 and CDR2 are LNHDA and SQIVND (reference sequence). CDR3 sequence reads: CASTSPSGIEQYF. For the CDR3, the DNA is TGTGCCAGTACCTCGCCTAGCGGGATCGAGCAGTACTTC.

As regards this clonotype: It may be a read error: a sequence one base away is much more abundant. J is TRBJ2-4 and V is TRBV6-2 or TRBV6-3; possibly TRBD2 for D (6 bases). V gave up 6 bases and J gave up 5 bases, with 23 bases separating them. Germline values: CDR1 MNHEY, CDR2 SVGEGT. This CDR3 contains 17 residues. This chain's CDR3 is CASRRVGSGGPENIQYF. The CDR3 DNA follows: TGTGCCAGCAGGAGGGTTGGTAGCGGAGGACCCGAAAACATTCAGTACTTC.

The chain employs TRBV19 and TRBJ1-4; TRBD1 aligns across 8 bases. CDR3 size: 15 residues. In germline, CDR1 is LNHDA, CDR2 SQIVND (reference sequence). Trimming removed 5 bases from V and 7 bases from J; junction bases left unmatched: 9. CDR3 DNA: TGTGCCAGTAGTGCCCGGACAGGGACCGCTGAAAAACTGTTTTTT. This codes for CASSARTGTAEKLFF.

This clonotype has a handful of counts. The chain couples TRBV28 to TRBJ1-5; D is unclear. Trimming left V 0 bases short and J 4 bases short, with 13 bases between. The CDR3 sequence is 16 residues long. Germline lookup yields CDR1 MDHEN and CDR2 SYDVKM. The CDR3 spells CASSLWRISSNQPQHF. CDR3 DNA sequence: TGTGCCAGCAGTTTATGGAGGATCTCCTCTAATCAGCCCCAGCATTTT.

This clonotype showed up many times. This chain links TRBV12-3 or TRBV12-4 with TRBJ2-7; 8 nucleotides align to TRBD1. The CDR3 consists of 14 residues. Trimming took 5 bases from V and 0 from J; bases not matched to a gene: 3. The CDR3 region has the DNA TGTGCCAGCAGTCGACAGGGGAGCTCCTACGAGCAGTACTTC. It yields the protein CASSRQGSSYEQYF.

This clonotype came up a few times. This CDR3 reads CASSSDGGVGEKLFF. CDR3 nucleotide sequence: TGTGCCAGCAGCTCCGACGGGGGGGTCGGTGAAAAACTGTTTTTT. V and J are TRBV7-9 and TRBJ1-4; possibly TRBD1 for D (5 bases). Germline CDR1 SEHNR, CDR2 FQNEAQ (reference sequence). Trimming stripped 4 bases from V and 7 bases from J, with 16 bases between. The CDR3 sequence is 15 residues long.

The chain links TRBV21-1 to TRBJ2-7; the DNA was not used to check the table's D call, TRBD2. TRBV21-1 is classified as a pseudogene. The CDR3 length is 13 residues. The CDR3 here is CASSKVQGGEQYF. The CDR3 DNA sequence: TGTGCCAGCAGCAAAGTCCAGGGAGGAGAGCAGTACTTC.

This clonotype was counted many times. The chain employs TRBV5-4 and TRBJ2-2, with D hard to call. With 4 bases removed from V and 1 base from J, the gap between germline ends came to 8 bases. The CDR3 consists of 14 residues. The V gene's germline CDR1 is SGHNT and CDR2 YYREEE (reference sequence). CDR3 loop: CASSIQRNTGELFF. CDR3 bases: TGTGCCAGCAGCATACAGCGGAACACCGGGGAGCTGTTTTTT. Looking up the rest from reference TRBV5-4 and TRBJ2-2 gives the full variable domain: ETGVTQSPTHLIKTRGQQVTLRCSSQSGHNTVSWYQQALGQGPQFIFQYYREEENGRGNFPPRFSGLQFPNYSSELNVNALELDDSALYLCASSIQRNTGELFFGEGSRLTVL.

This chain uses TRBV7-2 with TRBJ2-4; D gene ambiguous. Germline V lookup: CDR1 SGHTA, CDR2 FQGNSA. The CDR3 is 16 amino acids. V was clipped by 1 base and J by 0 bases, with 10 bases between them. DNA for the CDR3: TGTGCCAGCAGCTTAGTGGGCGGAATAGCCAAAAACATTCAGTACTTC. Translating it yields CASSLVGGIAKNIQYF.

V is TRBV20-1 and J is TRBJ2-7; D remains unclear. Trimming removed 6 bases at V and 1 base at J, with 13 bases between. Germline V gene lookup returns CDR1 DFQATT and CDR2 SNEGSKA (reference sequence). The CDR3 extends over 13 amino acids. CDR3 sequence: CSATGDGSYEQYF. For the CDR3, the DNA is TGCAGTGCCACGGGTGACGGTTCCTACGAGCAGTACTTC.

This clonotype was counted at least ten times. The rearrangement links TRBV28 to TRBJ2-7; D gene ambiguous. The CDR3 is 14 residues long. The V gene's germline CDR1 is MDHEN and CDR2 SYDVKM. V gave up 2 bases and J gave up 5 bases, with 13 bases separating them. For the CDR3, the DNA is TGTGCCAGCAGTTTAACGTCCCGGGCCAACGAGCAGTACTTC. Translated, it gives CASSLTSRANEQYF.

This clonotype was recorded at least ten times. CDR3 sequence (DNA): TGTGCCAGCAGTCGAACAGGGGGGAGCACAGATACGCAGTATTTT. Translation gives CASSRTGGSTDTQYF. J is TRBJ2-3 and V is TRBV7-9, with 8 positions matching TRBD1. The germline V gene encodes CDR1 SEHNR and CDR2 FQNEAQ (reference sequence). The CDR3 is made up of 15 amino acids. With 6 bases clipped from V and 0 bases from J, the junction kept 5 bases outside the gene matches.

Of note for this clonotype: A read error is possible here, since a much larger clone lies one base away. The rearrangement joins TRBV19 to TRBJ2-1, with 7 bases that match TRBD2. V was clipped by 5 bases and J by 5 bases; unmatched bases: 18. This CDR3 contains 18 residues. CDR1 is LNHDA, CDR2 SQIVND, per germline (reference sequence). The DNA of the CDR3 is TGTGCCAGTAGTGTATTTGCCCTGGGAGGGACTTATAACAATGAGCAGTTCTTC. This codes for CASSVFALGGTYNNEQFF.

This clonotype was observed at least ten times. V and J are TRBV24-1 and TRBJ2-7; TRBD2 aligns across 11 bases. CDR1 is KGHDR, CDR2 SFDVKD, per germline. V was pared by 0 bases and J by 2 bases, with 2 bases of the junction left unmatched. The CDR3 has 16 residues. CDR3 bases: TGTGCCACCAGTGATTTGGGGACTAGCGGCCCCTACGAGCAGTACTTC. Translated, it gives CATSDLGTSGPYEQYF.

The chain joins TRBV20-1 to TRBJ2-7; 7 bases align to TRBD1. The junction had 6 bases not matched to a gene; V was cut back by 7 bases and J by 3 bases. Germline V gene lookup returns CDR1 DFQATT and CDR2 SNEGSKA (reference sequence). The CDR3 consists of 12 residues. CDR3 in amino acids: CSGIDRDYEQYF. In DNA form, the CDR3 reads TGCAGTGGTATAGACAGGGACTACGAGCAGTACTTC.

This clonotype was found a few times. The V and J genes are TRBV5-1 and TRBJ2-1, with TRBD2 identical over 11 bases. CDR1 and CDR2 (germline): SGHRS, YFSETQ. The CDR3 spans 14 residues. With 4 bases clipped from V and 4 bases from J, the junction kept 1 base outside the gene matches. As DNA, the CDR3 is TGCGCCAGCAGCCGACTAGCGGGGTACAATGAGCAGTTCTTC. Translated, it gives CASSRLAGYNEQFF.